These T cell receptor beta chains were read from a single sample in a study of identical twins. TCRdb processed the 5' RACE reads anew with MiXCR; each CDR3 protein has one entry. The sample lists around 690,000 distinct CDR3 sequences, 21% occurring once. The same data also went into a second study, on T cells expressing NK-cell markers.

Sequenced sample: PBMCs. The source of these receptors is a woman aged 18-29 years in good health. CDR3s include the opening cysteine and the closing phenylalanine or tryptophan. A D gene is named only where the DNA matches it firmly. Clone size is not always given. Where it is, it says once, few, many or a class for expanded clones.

cdr3_nt: TGCGCCAGCAGATCCGGGAGAGGCGGAGCGTCAGATACGCAGTATTTT
cdr3_aa: CASRSGRGGASDTQYF
clone_size: few
j_call: TRBJ2-3
d_call: NA
v_call: TRBV5-1

cdr3_nt: TGTGCCAGCAGCTTCCAGGGTTGGAACATTCAGTACTTC
cdr3_aa: CASSFQGWNIQYF
clone_size: NA
j_call: TRBJ2-4
d_call: NA
v_call: TRBV7-2

cdr3_nt: TGTGCCAGCAGCCTGACTGAGCAGCCAAGGCAGTTCTTC
cdr3_aa: CASSLTEQPRQFF
clone_size: few
j_call: TRBJ2-1
d_call: NA
v_call: TRBV5-6

cdr3_nt: TGTGCCAGCAGTGACCACCCAATAGCGGTGGTAGGGGCGGGGGACGAGCAGTACTTC
cdr3_aa: CASSDHPIAVVGAGDEQYF
clone_size: NA
j_call: TRBJ2-7
d_call: TRBD2
v_call: TRBV11-2

cdr3_nt: TGCGCCAGCAGCTCGGGACTAGCGGGAGGCACCGGGGAGCTGTTTTTT
cdr3_aa: CASSSGLAGGTGELFF
clone_size: few
j_call: TRBJ2-2
d_call: TRBD2
v_call: TRBV11-2

cdr3_nt: TGTGCCAGCAGTCTACAGGGTTACGTGTGG
cdr3_aa: CASSLQGYVW
clone_size: few
j_call: TRBJ1-2
d_call: NA
v_call: TRBV25-1

cdr3_nt: TGTGCTAGTGGTTTGGTAGGAGGGCTAGCGGGGCACAATGAGCAGTTCTTC
cdr3_aa: CASGLVGGLAGHNEQFF
clone_size: few
j_call: TRBJ2-1
d_call: TRBD2
v_call: TRBV12-5

cdr3_nt: TGTGCCAGCAGGGACCTAACAGGACTAACGGAAGTTTATGGCTACACCTTC
cdr3_aa: CASRDLTGLTEVYGYTF
clone_size: NA
j_call: TRBJ1-2
d_call: NA
v_call: TRBV12-3/TRBV12-4

cdr3_nt: TGTGCCAGCAGCACTCCGGGACAGGGTGAGGATGGCTACACCTTC
cdr3_aa: CASSTPGQGEDGYTF
clone_size: NA
j_call: TRBJ1-2
d_call: TRBD1
v_call: TRBV4-2

cdr3_nt: TGCAGTGCTAGAGATTTAGGGCACGGATTACTAAATACGCAGTATTTT
cdr3_aa: CSARDLGHGLLNTQYF
clone_size: few
j_call: TRBJ2-3
d_call: NA
v_call: TRBV20-1

cdr3_nt: TGCGCCAGCAGCGGGCTAGCGGGAGACGGGGAGCAGTACTTC
cdr3_aa: CASSGLAGDGEQYF
clone_size: NA
j_call: TRBJ2-7
d_call: TRBD2
v_call: TRBV5-1

cdr3_nt: TGCAGTGCTAGGTATATGAATGAGCAGTTCTTC
cdr3_aa: CSARYMNEQFF
clone_size: NA
j_call: TRBJ2-1
d_call: NA
v_call: TRBV20-1

cdr3_nt: TGTGCCAGCAGTTACAGGGCCGGGGCCAAAAACATTCAGTACTTC
cdr3_aa: CASSYRAGAKNIQYF
clone_size: few
j_call: TRBJ2-4
d_call: NA
v_call: TRBV6-5

cdr3_nt: TGTGCCAGCAGCTTAACAACTAGCGGGACCCTGCGTACCGGGGAGCTGTTTTTT
cdr3_aa: CASSLTTSGTLRTGELFF
clone_size: few
j_call: TRBJ2-2
d_call: TRBD2
v_call: TRBV11-2

cdr3_nt: TGCAGTGCTAGAGATAGGTCTGCTACGGTTCAGTACGAGCAGTACTTC
cdr3_aa: CSARDRSATVQYEQYF
clone_size: NA
j_call: TRBJ2-7
d_call: NA
v_call: TRBV20-1

cdr3_nt: TGCGCCAGCAACCCTAGCGGGAGTACGTCCTACAATGAGCAGTTCTTC
cdr3_aa: CASNPSGSTSYNEQFF
clone_size: many
j_call: TRBJ2-1
d_call: TRBD2
v_call: TRBV5-1

cdr3_nt: TGTGCCAGCAGCTCCCGGCGGCTAGCGGGACAAGAGACCCAGTACTTC
cdr3_aa: CASSSRRLAGQETQYF
clone_size: NA
j_call: TRBJ2-5
d_call: TRBD2
v_call: TRBV7-8

cdr3_nt: TGTGCCACTCGACAGGGGGCCGGTTTCGGGCCCCAGCATTTT
cdr3_aa: CATRQGAGFGPQHF
clone_size: few
j_call: TRBJ1-5
d_call: TRBD1
v_call: TRBV6-1

cdr3_nt: TGCAGCGCAGATGGGGGCCCCCGGGGTCCAGATACGCAGTATTTT
cdr3_aa: CSADGGPRGPDTQYF
clone_size: few
j_call: TRBJ2-3
d_call: NA
v_call: TRBV29-1

cdr3_nt: TGTGCCAGCAGCACCGCGACAGGGTCCAATGAGCAGTTCTTC
cdr3_aa: CASSTATGSNEQFF
clone_size: few
j_call: TRBJ2-1
d_call: TRBD1
v_call: TRBV7-6

cdr3_nt: TGTGCCAGCAGCCAAGATGGAACTGTGTCGTACTTC
cdr3_aa: CASSQDGTVSYF
clone_size: few
j_call: TRBJ2-7
d_call: NA
v_call: TRBV4-2

cdr3_nt: TGTGCCAGTGACAGGGCCGGGACCTCCTCCTACGAGCAGTACTTC
cdr3_aa: CASDRAGTSSYEQYF
clone_size: few
j_call: TRBJ2-7
d_call: TRBD1
v_call: TRBV6-1

cdr3_nt: TGTGCCAGCAGTTACTCTAGGGAACGGAGCTCCTACGAGCAGTACTTC
cdr3_aa: CASSYSRERSSYEQYF
clone_size: NA
j_call: TRBJ2-7
d_call: NA
v_call: TRBV6-5

cdr3_nt: TGTGCCAGTCACGCCGCGGGCGGGATCACAGATACGCAGTATTTT
cdr3_aa: CASHAAGGITDTQYF
clone_size: few
j_call: TRBJ2-3
d_call: NA
v_call: TRBV6-1

cdr3_nt: TGCGCCAGCAGCTTGGCCGGGACAGGAGAAGGCTACACCTTC
cdr3_aa: CASSLAGTGEGYTF
clone_size: few
j_call: TRBJ1-2
d_call: TRBD1
v_call: TRBV5-1

cdr3_nt: TGCGCCAGCAGCCTGGACGGCTTCAATCAGCACCAGCATTTT
cdr3_aa: CASSLDGFNQHQHF
clone_size: NA
j_call: TRBJ1-5
d_call: NA
v_call: TRBV5-1

cdr3_nt: TGCGCCTCTCGGGGCGCATGGACTGAAGCTTTCTTT
cdr3_aa: CASRGAWTEAFF
clone_size: many
j_call: TRBJ1-1
d_call: NA
v_call: TRBV5-1

cdr3_nt: TGCGCCAGCAGGCTCCCGGGCGGAGATACGCAGTATTTT
cdr3_aa: CASRLPGGDTQYF
clone_size: NA
j_call: TRBJ2-3
d_call: NA
v_call: TRBV5-1

cdr3_nt: TGTGCCAGCAGCCTGACTAGGGCCTCCGGTGAGCAGTTCTTC
cdr3_aa: CASSLTRASGEQFF
clone_size: few
j_call: TRBJ2-1
d_call: NA
v_call: TRBV11-2

cdr3_nt: TGCGCCAGCAGCCAGTTCGGTAGAGGCTCGGGCCCATCTACCTACAATGAGCAGTTCTTC
cdr3_aa: CASSQFGRGSGPSTYNEQFF
clone_size: few
j_call: TRBJ2-1
d_call: NA
v_call: TRBV4-1

cdr3_nt: TGTGCCAGCAGCAGGGCAGGGAGAAACACCATATATTTT
cdr3_aa: CASSRAGRNTIYF
clone_size: NA
j_call: TRBJ1-3
d_call: NA
v_call: TRBV7-9

cdr3_nt: TGTGCCAGCAGTTACCTAGGGTTGAACACTGAAGCTTTCTTT
cdr3_aa: CASSYLGLNTEAFF
clone_size: NA
j_call: TRBJ1-1
d_call: NA
v_call: TRBV6-5

cdr3_nt: TGCAGTGCTACTGAGACCGGGACAGGAGTCACCGGGGAGCTGTTTTTT
cdr3_aa: CSATETGTGVTGELFF
clone_size: NA
j_call: TRBJ2-2
d_call: TRBD1
v_call: TRBV20-1

cdr3_nt: TGTGCCAGCAGGGCCCAGAACACCGGGGAGCTGTTTTTT
cdr3_aa: CASRAQNTGELFF
clone_size: few
j_call: TRBJ2-2
d_call: NA
v_call: TRBV12-3/TRBV12-4

cdr3_nt: TGTGCCAGCAGCAAAATAGACGAGCAGTACTTC
cdr3_aa: CASSKIDEQYF
clone_size: NA
j_call: TRBJ2-7
d_call: NA
v_call: TRBV21-1

cdr3_nt: TGTGCCGTCCGGGGACTAGCGGGAGGGACAGATACGCAGTATTTT
cdr3_aa: CAVRGLAGGTDTQYF
clone_size: NA
j_call: TRBJ2-3
d_call: TRBD2
v_call: TRBV10-3

cdr3_nt: TGTGCCAGCAGTTTCCGACAGTCCCTTGGCGCTTTCTTT
cdr3_aa: CASSFRQSLGAFF
clone_size: many
j_call: TRBJ1-1
d_call: NA
v_call: TRBV12-3/TRBV12-4

cdr3_nt: TGTGCCAGCAGCCCCCTTTCGGGGACTAACTATGGCTACACCTTC
cdr3_aa: CASSPLSGTNYGYTF
clone_size: many
j_call: TRBJ1-2
d_call: NA
v_call: TRBV11-2

cdr3_nt: TGTGCCAGCAGCCTCACCGGGGACAGGATAGATGCCTATGGCTACACCTTC
cdr3_aa: CASSLTGDRIDAYGYTF
clone_size: NA
j_call: TRBJ1-2
d_call: TRBD1
v_call: TRBV7-6

cdr3_nt: TGCGCCAGCACCCCCGGGGGGGACAATGAGCAGTTCTTC
cdr3_aa: CASTPGGDNEQFF
clone_size: NA
j_call: TRBJ2-1
d_call: TRBD2
v_call: TRBV5-1

cdr3_nt: TGCGCCAGCAGCTTGCGCCCGGGACTAGCGGGAGGTACGCAGTATTTT
cdr3_aa: CASSLRPGLAGGTQYF
clone_size: few
j_call: TRBJ2-3
d_call: TRBD2
v_call: TRBV5-1

cdr3_nt: TGTGCCAGCAGACCAACCGGGACAGGGGATGAAAAACTGTTTTTT
cdr3_aa: CASRPTGTGDEKLFF
clone_size: NA
j_call: TRBJ1-4
d_call: TRBD1
v_call: TRBV5-4

cdr3_nt: TGTGCCATCAGACCCGGGCTCCTCTATGGCTACACCTTC
cdr3_aa: CAIRPGLLYGYTF
clone_size: NA
j_call: TRBJ1-2
d_call: NA
v_call: TRBV7-9

cdr3_nt: TGCGCCAGCAGCTTGACGGGGGGAGGCTACACAGATACGCAGTATTTT
cdr3_aa: CASSLTGGGYTDTQYF
clone_size: NA
j_call: TRBJ2-3
d_call: TRBD2
v_call: TRBV5-1

cdr3_nt: TGCGCCAGCAGCCCCTCGGGCATCGAGCAGTACTTC
cdr3_aa: CASSPSGIEQYF
clone_size: NA
j_call: TRBJ2-7
d_call: NA
v_call: TRBV4-3

cdr3_nt: TGCAGCGTTGCGAAGGGGACGGACTATGGCTACACCTTC
cdr3_aa: CSVAKGTDYGYTF
clone_size: NA
j_call: TRBJ1-2
d_call: NA
v_call: TRBV29-1

cdr3_nt: TGCGCCAGCAGCGTACGGGACACCGGTAGGGCCCAGTACTTC
cdr3_aa: CASSVRDTGRAQYF
clone_size: NA
j_call: TRBJ2-5
d_call: NA
v_call: TRBV10-2

cdr3_nt: TGCGCCAGCAGCTTGGCCTCAGGGCGATTCTACGAGCAGTACTTC
cdr3_aa: CASSLASGRFYEQYF
clone_size: NA
j_call: TRBJ2-7
d_call: NA
v_call: TRBV5-1

cdr3_nt: TGTGCCAGCAGTTTCCCACCCGGGACTAGCGGGACCTACGAGCAGTACTTC
cdr3_aa: CASSFPPGTSGTYEQYF
clone_size: many
j_call: TRBJ2-7
d_call: TRBD2
v_call: TRBV27